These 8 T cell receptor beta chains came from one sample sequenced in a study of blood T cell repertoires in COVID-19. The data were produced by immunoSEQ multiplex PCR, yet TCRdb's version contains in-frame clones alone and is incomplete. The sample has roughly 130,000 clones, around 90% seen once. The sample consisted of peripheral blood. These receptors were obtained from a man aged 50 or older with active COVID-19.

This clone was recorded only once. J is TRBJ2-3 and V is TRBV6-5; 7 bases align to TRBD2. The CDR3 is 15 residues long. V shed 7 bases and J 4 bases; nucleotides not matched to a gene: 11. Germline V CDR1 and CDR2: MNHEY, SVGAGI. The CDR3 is CASNPGSGTPDTQYF. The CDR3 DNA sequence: TGTGCCAGCAACCCCGGGAGCGGGACCCCAGATACGCAGTATTTT.

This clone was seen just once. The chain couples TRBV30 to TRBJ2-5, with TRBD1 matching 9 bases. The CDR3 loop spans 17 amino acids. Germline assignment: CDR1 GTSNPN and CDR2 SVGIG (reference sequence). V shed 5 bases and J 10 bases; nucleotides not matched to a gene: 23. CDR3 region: CAWYGQGKGWSRGDQYF. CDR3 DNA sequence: TGTGCCTGGTATGGACAGGGGAAAGGATGGAGCAGGGGTGACCAGTACTTC.

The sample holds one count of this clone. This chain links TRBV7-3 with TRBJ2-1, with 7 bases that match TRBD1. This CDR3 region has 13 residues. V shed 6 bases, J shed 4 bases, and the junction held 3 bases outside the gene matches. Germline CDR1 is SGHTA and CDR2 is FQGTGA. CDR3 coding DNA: TGTGCCAGCAGACAGGGACAGTACAATGAGCAGTTCTTC. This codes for CASRQGQYNEQFF.

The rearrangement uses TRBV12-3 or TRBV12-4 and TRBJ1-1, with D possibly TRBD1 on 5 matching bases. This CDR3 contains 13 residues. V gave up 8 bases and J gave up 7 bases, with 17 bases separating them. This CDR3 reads CASLGLLSGEAFF. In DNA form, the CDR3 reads TGTGCCAGCCTGGGACTCCTTAGCGGTGAAGCTTTCTTT.

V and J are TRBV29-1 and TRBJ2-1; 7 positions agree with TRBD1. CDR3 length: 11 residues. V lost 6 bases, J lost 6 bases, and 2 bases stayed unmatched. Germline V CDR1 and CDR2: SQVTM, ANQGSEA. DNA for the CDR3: TGCAGCGTGGACAGGTTCAATGAGCAGTTCTTC. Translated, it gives CSVDRFNEQFF.

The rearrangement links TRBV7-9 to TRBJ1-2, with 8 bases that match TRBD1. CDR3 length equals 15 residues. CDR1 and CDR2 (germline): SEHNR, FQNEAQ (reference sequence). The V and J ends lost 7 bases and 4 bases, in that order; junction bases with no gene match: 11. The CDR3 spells CASNPLGQDPYGYTF. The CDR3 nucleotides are TGTGCCAGCAACCCTCTGGGACAGGACCCCTATGGCTACACCTTC.

The CDR3 sequence is CASSIHTVMNTEAFF. The CDR3 DNA is TGTGCCAGTAGTATACACACAGTTATGAACACTGAAGCTTTCTTT. This sequence joins TRBV19 and TRBJ1-1, with no clear D. CDR3 length equals 15 residues. Trimming took off 2 bases at V and 0 bases at J, with 10 bases between the two ends. CDR1 and CDR2 (germline): LNHDA, SQIVND (reference sequence). The variable domain in full, completed from reference TRBV19 and TRBJ1-1, reads DGGITQSPKYLFRKEGQNVTLSCEQNLNHDAMYWYRQDPGQGLRLIYYSQIVNDFQKGDIAEGYSVSREKKESFPLTVTSAQKNPTAFYLCASSIHTVMNTEAFFGQGTRLTVV.

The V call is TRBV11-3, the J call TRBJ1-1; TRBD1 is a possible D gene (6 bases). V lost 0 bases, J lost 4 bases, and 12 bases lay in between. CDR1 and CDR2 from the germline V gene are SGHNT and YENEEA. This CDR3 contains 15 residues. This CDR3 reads CASSLDSQGGTEAFF. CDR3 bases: TGTGCCAGCAGCTTAGATTCACAGGGCGGCACTGAAGCTTTCTTT. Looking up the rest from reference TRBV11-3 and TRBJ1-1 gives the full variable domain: EAGVVQSPRYKIIEKKQPVAFWCNPISGHNTLYWYLQNLGQGPELLIRYENEEAVDDSQLPKDRFSAERLKGVDSTLKIQPAELGDSAVYLCASSLDSQGGTEAFFGQGTRLTVV.